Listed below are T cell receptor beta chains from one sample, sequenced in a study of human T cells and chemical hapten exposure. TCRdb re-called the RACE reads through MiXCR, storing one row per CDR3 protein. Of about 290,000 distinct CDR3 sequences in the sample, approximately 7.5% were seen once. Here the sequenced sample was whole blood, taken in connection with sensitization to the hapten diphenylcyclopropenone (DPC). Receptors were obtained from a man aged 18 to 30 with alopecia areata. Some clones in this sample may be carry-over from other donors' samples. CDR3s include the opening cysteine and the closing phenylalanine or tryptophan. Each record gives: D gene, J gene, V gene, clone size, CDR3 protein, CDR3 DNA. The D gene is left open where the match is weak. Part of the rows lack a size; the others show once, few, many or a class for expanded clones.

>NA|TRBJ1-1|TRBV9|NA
CASRKGEGLNTEAFF
TGTGCCAGCAGAAAAGGAGAGGGGTTGAACACTGAAGCTTTCTTT
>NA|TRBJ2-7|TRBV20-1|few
CSARPGYEQYF
TGCAGTGCTAGACCGGGCTACGAGCAGTACTTC
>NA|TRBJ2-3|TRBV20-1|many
CSAHRGDTQYF
TGCAGTGCCCACCGTGGAGATACGCAGTATTTT
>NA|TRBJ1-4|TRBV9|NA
CASSVVGSRNEKLFF
TGTGCCAGCAGCGTAGTAGGCAGCCGTAATGAAAAACTGTTTTTT
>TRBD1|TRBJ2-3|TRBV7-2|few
CASSKGATDTQYF
TGTGCCAGCAGCAAGGGGGCCACAGATACGCAGTATTTT
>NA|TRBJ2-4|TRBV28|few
CASSPSGRSNIQYF
TGTGCCAGCAGTCCATCAGGGAGGTCGAACATTCAGTACTTC
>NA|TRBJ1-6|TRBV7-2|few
CASSLGGRGNSPLHF
TGTGCCAGCAGCTTGGGGGGCAGGGGTAATTCACCCCTCCACTTT
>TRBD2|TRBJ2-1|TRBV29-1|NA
CSGDGKRGAGNEQFF
TGCAGCGGAGACGGGAAGCGGGGGGCCGGCAATGAGCAGTTCTTC
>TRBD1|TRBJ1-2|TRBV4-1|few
CASSQVPGQTNYGYTF
TGCGCCAGCAGCCAAGTACCGGGACAGACTAACTATGGCTACACCTTC
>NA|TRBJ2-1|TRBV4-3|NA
CASSQGIVESNEQFF
TGCGCCAGCAGCCAAGGAATTGTGGAATCCAATGAGCAGTTCTTC
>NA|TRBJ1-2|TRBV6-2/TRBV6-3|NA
CASSYGRGEQNYGYTF
TGTGCCAGCAGTTACGGAAGGGGGGAACAGAACTATGGCTACACCTTC
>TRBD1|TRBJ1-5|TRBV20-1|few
CSARPTGDNNQPQHF
TGCAGTGCTAGACCTACAGGGGATAACAATCAGCCCCAGCATTTT
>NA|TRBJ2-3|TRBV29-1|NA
CSVTGNPTDTQYF
TGCAGCGTAACGGGGAACCCCACAGATACGCAGTATTTT
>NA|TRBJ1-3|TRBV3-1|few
CASSRPGGSGNTIYF
TGTGCCAGCAGCCGACCGGGAGGCTCTGGAAACACCATATATTTT
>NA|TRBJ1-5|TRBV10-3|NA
CAISATGTNQPQHF
TGTGCCATCAGCGCAACAGGGACAAATCAGCCCCAGCATTTT
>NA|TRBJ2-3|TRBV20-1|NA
CSALRGPDTDTQYF
TGCAGTGCTTTGCGGGGGCCGGACACAGATACGCAGTATTTT
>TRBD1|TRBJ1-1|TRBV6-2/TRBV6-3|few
CASRRTGHTEAFF
TGTGCCAGCAGGCGGACAGGGCACACTGAAGCTTTCTTT
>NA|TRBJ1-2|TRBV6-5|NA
CASSYSSRARHNYGYTF
TGTGCCAGCAGTTACTCGAGCAGGGCCCGTCATAACTATGGCTACACCTTC
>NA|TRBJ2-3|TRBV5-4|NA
CASSLDGFLTDTQYF
TGTGCCAGCAGCTTGGATGGCTTCTTGACAGATACGCAGTATTTT
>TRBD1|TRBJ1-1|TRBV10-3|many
CAITGQGHTEAFF
TGTGCCATCACCGGACAGGGGCACACTGAAGCTTTCTTT
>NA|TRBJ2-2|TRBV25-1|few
CASMSYGPGELFF
TGTGCCAGCATGAGTTACGGGCCCGGGGAGCTGTTTTTT
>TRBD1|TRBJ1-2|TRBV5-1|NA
CASSSGGPANYGYTF
TGCGCCAGCAGCTCAGGGGGCCCAGCTAACTATGGCTACACCTTC
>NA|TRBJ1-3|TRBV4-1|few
CASSQVTGPGNTIYF
TGCGCCAGCAGCCAAGTCACCGGACCTGGAAACACCATATATTTT
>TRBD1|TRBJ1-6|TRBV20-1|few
CSATRSGQGNSPLHF
TGCAGTGCTACGAGATCGGGACAGGGAAATTCACCCCTCCACTTT
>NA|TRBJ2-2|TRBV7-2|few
CASEGGDTGELFF
TGTGCCAGCGAAGGAGGGGACACCGGGGAGCTGTTTTTT
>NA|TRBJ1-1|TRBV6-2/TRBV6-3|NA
CASSYRTTVMNTEAFF
TGTGCCAGCAGTTACCGCACCACAGTCATGAACACTGAAGCTTTCTTT
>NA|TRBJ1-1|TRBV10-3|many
CAISGLRGAFF
TGTGCCATCAGTGGGCTGCGGGGAGCTTTCTTT
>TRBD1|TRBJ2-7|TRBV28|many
CASAFTGGDSYEQYF
TGTGCCAGCGCCTTTACAGGGGGCGACTCCTACGAGCAGTACTTC
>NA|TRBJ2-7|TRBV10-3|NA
CAISPSLGGYEQYF
TGTGCCATCAGTCCTTCATTAGGCGGGTACGAGCAGTACTTC
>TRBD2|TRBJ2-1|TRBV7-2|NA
CASSPKRGGKDEQFF
TGTGCCAGCAGTCCTAAGCGGGGGGGCAAGGATGAGCAGTTCTTC
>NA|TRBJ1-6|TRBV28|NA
CASSLITLHFNSPLHF
TGTGCCAGCAGTTTAATTACCCTGCACTTCAATTCACCCCTCCACTTT
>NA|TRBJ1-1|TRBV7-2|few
CASSLIGSAGTEAFF
TGTGCCAGCAGCTTAATTGGGTCCGCAGGGACTGAAGCTTTCTTT
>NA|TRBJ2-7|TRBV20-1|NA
CSARLYSDEQYF
TGCAGTGCTAGGCTTTACAGCGACGAGCAGTACTTC
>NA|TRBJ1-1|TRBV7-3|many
CASSLTSGGDAEAFF
TGTGCCAGCAGCTTAACGTCGGGGGGAGACGCTGAAGCTTTCTTT
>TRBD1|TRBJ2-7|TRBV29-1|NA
CSVEEAGTGTDEQYF
TGCAGCGTTGAAGAAGCCGGGACAGGGACCGACGAGCAGTACTTC
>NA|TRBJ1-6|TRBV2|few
CASSGPKPNSPLHF
TGTGCCAGCAGTGGACCCAAGCCCAATTCACCCCTCCACTTT
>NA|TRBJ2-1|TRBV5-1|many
CASSFRNSYNEQFF
TGCGCCAGCAGCTTCAGAAACTCCTACAATGAGCAGTTCTTC
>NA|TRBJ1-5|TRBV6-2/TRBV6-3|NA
CASSVPGTLSNQPQHF
TGTGCCAGCAGTGTCCCCGGGACCCTTAGCAATCAGCCCCAGCATTTT
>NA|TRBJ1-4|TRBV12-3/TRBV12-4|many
CASSLLAYEKLFF
TGTGCCAGCAGTTTACTTGCGTATGAAAAACTGTTTTTT
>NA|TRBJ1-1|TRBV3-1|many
CASSQGGLEAFF
TGTGCCAGCAGCCAAGGTGGACTAGAAGCTTTCTTT
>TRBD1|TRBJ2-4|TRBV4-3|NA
CASSPMLTGLLAKNIQYF
TGCGCCAGCAGCCCTATGTTGACAGGGCTACTAGCCAAAAACATTCAGTACTTC
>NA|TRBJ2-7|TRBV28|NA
CASSSGPFLGSYEQYF
TGTGCCAGCAGTTCGGGTCCCTTCTTGGGCTCCTACGAGCAGTACTTC
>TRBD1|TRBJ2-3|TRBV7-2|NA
CASSLERTGPTDTQYF
TGTGCCAGCAGCTTAGAGAGGACAGGGCCCACAGATACGCAGTATTTT
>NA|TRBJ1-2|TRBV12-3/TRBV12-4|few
CASRERDVANYGYTF
TGTGCCAGCAGGGAACGGGACGTAGCTAACTATGGCTACACCTTC
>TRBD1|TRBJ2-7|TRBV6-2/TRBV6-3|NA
CASSYQGAYEQYF
TGTGCCAGCAGTTACCAGGGGGCATACGAGCAGTACTTC
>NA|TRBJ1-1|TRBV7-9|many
CASSPSTGMNTEAFF
TGTGCCAGCAGCCCTTCGACAGGAATGAACACTGAAGCTTTCTTT
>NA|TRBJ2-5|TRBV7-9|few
CASSLVTLFEETQYF
TGTGCCAGCAGCTTAGTGACACTCTTTGAGGAGACCCAGTACTTC
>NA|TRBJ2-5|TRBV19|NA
CASGPILRETQYF
TGTGCCAGTGGGCCGATCCTCAGAGAGACCCAGTACTTC
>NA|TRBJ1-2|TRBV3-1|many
CASSQVGRQGTF
TGTGCCAGCAGCCAAGTGGGAAGACAAGGCACCTTC